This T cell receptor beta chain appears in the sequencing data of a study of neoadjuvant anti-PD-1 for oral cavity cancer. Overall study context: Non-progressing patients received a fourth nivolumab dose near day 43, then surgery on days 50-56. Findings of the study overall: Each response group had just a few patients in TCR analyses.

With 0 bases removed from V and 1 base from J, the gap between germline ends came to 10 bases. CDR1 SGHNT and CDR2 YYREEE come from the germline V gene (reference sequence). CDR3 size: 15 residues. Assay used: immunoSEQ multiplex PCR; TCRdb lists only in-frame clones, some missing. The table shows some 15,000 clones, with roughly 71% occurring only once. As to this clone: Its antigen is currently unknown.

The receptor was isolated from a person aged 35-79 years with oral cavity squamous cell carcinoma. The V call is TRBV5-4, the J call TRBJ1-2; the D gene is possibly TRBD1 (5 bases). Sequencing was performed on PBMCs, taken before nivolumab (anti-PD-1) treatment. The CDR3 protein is CASSLAGTNNYGYTF. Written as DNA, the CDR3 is TGTGCCAGCAGCTTGGCTGGGACCAATAACTATGGCTACACCTTC.